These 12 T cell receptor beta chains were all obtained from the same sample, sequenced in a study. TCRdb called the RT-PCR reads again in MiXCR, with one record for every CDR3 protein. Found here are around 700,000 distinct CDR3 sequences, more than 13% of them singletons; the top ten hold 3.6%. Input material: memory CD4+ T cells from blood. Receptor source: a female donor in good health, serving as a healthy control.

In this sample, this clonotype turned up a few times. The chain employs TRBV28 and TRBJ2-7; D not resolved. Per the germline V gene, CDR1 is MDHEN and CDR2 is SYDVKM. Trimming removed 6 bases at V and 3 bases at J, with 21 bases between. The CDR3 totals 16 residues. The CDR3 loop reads CASSPLVVPTDYEQYF. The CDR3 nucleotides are TGTGCCAGCAGCCCCCTTGTGGTACCAACGGACTACGAGCAGTACTTC.

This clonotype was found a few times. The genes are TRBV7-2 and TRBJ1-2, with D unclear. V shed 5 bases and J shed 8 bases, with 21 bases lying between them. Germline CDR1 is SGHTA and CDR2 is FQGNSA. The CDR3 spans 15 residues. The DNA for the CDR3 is TGTGCCAGCAGCAAACGCCAGAGATCCCCTTTCGGCTACACCTTC. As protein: CASSKRQRSPFGYTF.

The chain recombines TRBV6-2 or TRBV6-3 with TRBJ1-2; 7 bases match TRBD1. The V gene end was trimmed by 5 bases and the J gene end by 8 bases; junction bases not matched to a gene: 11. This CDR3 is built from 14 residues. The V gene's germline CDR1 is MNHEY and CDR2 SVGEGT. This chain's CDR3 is CASSPPGTVGGYTF. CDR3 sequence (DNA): TGTGCCAGCAGTCCACCCGGGACAGTCGGGGGCTACACCTTC.

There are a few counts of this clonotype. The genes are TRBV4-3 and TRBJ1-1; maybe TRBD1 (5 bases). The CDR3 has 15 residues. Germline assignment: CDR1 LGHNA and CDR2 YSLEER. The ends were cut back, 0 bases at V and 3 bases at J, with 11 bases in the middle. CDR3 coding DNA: TGCGCCAGCAGCCAAGATTCCCGGGGCGACACTGAAGCTTTCTTT. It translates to CASSQDSRGDTEAFF.

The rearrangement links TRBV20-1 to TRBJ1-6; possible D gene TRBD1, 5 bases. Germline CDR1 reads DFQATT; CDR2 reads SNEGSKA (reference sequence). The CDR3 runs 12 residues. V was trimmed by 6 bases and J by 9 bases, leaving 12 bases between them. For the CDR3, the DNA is TGCAGTGCGCGAGCGGGACGTTCACCCCTCCACTTT. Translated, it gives CSARAGRSPLHF.

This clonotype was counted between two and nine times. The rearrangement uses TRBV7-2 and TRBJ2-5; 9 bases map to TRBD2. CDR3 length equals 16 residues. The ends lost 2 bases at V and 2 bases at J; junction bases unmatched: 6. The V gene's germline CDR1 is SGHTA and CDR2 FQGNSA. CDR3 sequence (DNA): TGTGCCAGCAGCTTAAGGCTGACTAGCGGTCAAGAGACCCAGTACTTC. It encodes CASSLRLTSGQETQYF.

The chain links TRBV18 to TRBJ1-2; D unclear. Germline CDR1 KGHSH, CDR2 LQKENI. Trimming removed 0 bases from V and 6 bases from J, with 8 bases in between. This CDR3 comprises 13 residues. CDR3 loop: CASSPPGKDGYTF. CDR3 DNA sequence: TGTGCCAGCTCACCACCGGGGAAAGATGGCTACACCTTC.

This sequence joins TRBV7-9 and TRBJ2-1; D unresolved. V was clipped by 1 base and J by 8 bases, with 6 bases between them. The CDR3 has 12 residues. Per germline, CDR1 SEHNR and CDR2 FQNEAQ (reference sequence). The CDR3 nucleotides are TGTGCCAGCAGCTTAGGAGAGGATGAGCAGTTCTTC. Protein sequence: CASSLGEDEQFF.

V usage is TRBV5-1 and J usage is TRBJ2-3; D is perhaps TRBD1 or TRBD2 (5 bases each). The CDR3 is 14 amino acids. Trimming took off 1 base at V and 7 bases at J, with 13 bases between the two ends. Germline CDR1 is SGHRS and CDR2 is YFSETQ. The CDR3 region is CASSLRDRGNTQYF. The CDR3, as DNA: TGCGCCAGCAGCTTGAGGGACCGAGGGAATACGCAGTATTTT.

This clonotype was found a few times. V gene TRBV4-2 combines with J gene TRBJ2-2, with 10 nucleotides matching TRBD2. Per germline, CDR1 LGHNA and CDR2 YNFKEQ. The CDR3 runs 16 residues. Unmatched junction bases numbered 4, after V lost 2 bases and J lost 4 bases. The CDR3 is CASSQPSGRATGELFF. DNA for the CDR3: TGTGCCAGCAGCCAACCTAGCGGGAGAGCCACCGGGGAGCTGTTTTTT.

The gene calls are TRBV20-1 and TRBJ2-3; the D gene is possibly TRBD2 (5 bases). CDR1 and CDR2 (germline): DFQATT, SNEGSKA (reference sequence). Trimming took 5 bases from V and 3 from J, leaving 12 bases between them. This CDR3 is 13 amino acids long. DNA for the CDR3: TGCAGTGCTCCCCCCCGGGATACAGATACGCAGTATTTT. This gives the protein CSAPPRDTDTQYF.

DNA of the CDR3: TGTGCCAGTAGTCCCTGGACTAGCGGGAGGTCCGGGGAGCTGTTTTTT. This sequence encodes CASSPWTSGRSGELFF. The chain has TRBV19 and TRBJ2-2, with 14 nucleotides matching TRBD2. The CDR3 runs to 16 residues. Germline V gene lookup returns CDR1 LNHDA and CDR2 SQIVND (reference sequence). With V trimmed by 5 bases and J by 6 bases, 5 bases remained unmatched.